Listed below are T cell receptor beta chains from one sample, sequenced in a study of T cell repertoires in cytomegalovirus infection. TCRdb used MiXCR to reprocess the reads, holding one entry per CDR3 protein. The sample holds 200,000 or so distinct CDR3 sequences, approximately 28% seen once. Sequencing was done on a sample of PBMCs. The receptors derive from a human donor in good health (CMV status not recorded). Some clones in this sample may be carry-over from other donors' samples. The CDR3 runs from the conserved cysteine through the conserved F or W. The D gene is left open where the match is weak. Clone sizes are given selectively: once, few, many, or a class where the clone is expanded.

v_call: TRBV2; j_call: TRBJ1-4; d_call: NA; clone_size: NA; cdr3_aa: CASSPATQGEKLFF; cdr3_nt: TGTGCCAGCAGTCCGGCCACACAAGGGGAAAAACTGTTTTTT
v_call: TRBV25-1; j_call: TRBJ2-7; d_call: NA; clone_size: few; cdr3_aa: CASRASGEATEQYF; cdr3_nt: TGTGCCAGCAGAGCCTCGGGGGAGGCCACCGAGCAGTACTTC
v_call: TRBV9; j_call: TRBJ1-1; d_call: NA; clone_size: few; cdr3_aa: CASSVGDRQPNTEAFF; cdr3_nt: TGTGCCAGCAGCGTAGGTGATAGACAGCCGAACACTGAAGCTTTCTTT
v_call: TRBV7-2; j_call: TRBJ2-3; d_call: TRBD2; clone_size: many; cdr3_aa: CASSFQGGSGGRTDTQYF; cdr3_nt: TGTGCCAGCAGCTTCCAAGGGGGTAGCGGGGGGCGCACAGATACGCAGTATTTT
v_call: TRBV10-3; j_call: TRBJ1-1; d_call: NA; clone_size: NA; cdr3_aa: CATQDLSNTEAFF; cdr3_nt: TGTGCCACCCAAGATCTCTCGAATACTGAAGCTTTCTTT
v_call: TRBV3-1; j_call: TRBJ2-7; d_call: NA; clone_size: NA; cdr3_aa: CASSRGQTYEQYF; cdr3_nt: TGTGCCAGCAGCCGCGGACAGACCTACGAGCAGTACTTC
v_call: TRBV12-3/TRBV12-4; j_call: TRBJ1-3; d_call: NA; clone_size: NA; cdr3_aa: CASSFREAGNTIYF; cdr3_nt: TGTGCCAGCAGTTTCCGGGAGGCTGGAAACACCATATATTTT
v_call: TRBV20-1; j_call: TRBJ2-5; d_call: NA; clone_size: NA; cdr3_aa: CSAREIGGVGQETQYF; cdr3_nt: TGCAGTGCTAGAGAAATAGGCGGGGTAGGCCAAGAGACCCAGTACTTC
v_call: TRBV7-2; j_call: TRBJ1-5; d_call: NA; clone_size: many; cdr3_aa: CASSTESSSNQPQHF; cdr3_nt: TGTGCCAGCAGCACAGAGTCATCTAGCAATCAGCCCCAGCATTTT
v_call: TRBV12-3/TRBV12-4; j_call: TRBJ2-7; d_call: TRBD2; clone_size: few; cdr3_aa: CASRYSGGRYEQYF; cdr3_nt: TGTGCCAGCAGATATAGCGGGGGTCGCTACGAGCAGTACTTC
v_call: TRBV11-2; j_call: TRBJ1-1; d_call: TRBD1; clone_size: few; cdr3_aa: CASSLLQGEGAEAFF; cdr3_nt: TGTGCCAGCAGCTTACTACAGGGGGAGGGAGCTGAAGCTTTCTTT
v_call: TRBV20-1; j_call: TRBJ2-3; d_call: TRBD2; clone_size: few; cdr3_aa: CSARDPQRGSTDTQYF; cdr3_nt: TGCAGTGCTAGAGATCCTCAGCGGGGGAGCACAGATACGCAGTATTTT
v_call: TRBV7-9; j_call: TRBJ2-5; d_call: NA; clone_size: NA; cdr3_aa: CASSEGRPQETQYF; cdr3_nt: TGTGCCAGCAGCGAGGGGCGGCCTCAAGAGACCCAGTACTTC
v_call: TRBV4-1; j_call: TRBJ2-1; d_call: NA; clone_size: NA; cdr3_aa: CASSQLYEQFF; cdr3_nt: TGCGCCAGCAGCCAGTTGTACGAGCAGTTCTTC
v_call: TRBV11-2; j_call: TRBJ2-7; d_call: NA; clone_size: NA; cdr3_aa: CASSLGYYTGTRF; cdr3_nt: TGTGCCAGCAGCCTGGGCTACTATACAGGGACGCGGTTC
v_call: TRBV2; j_call: TRBJ2-2; d_call: TRBD1; clone_size: many; cdr3_aa: CASSKDRVMNTGELFF; cdr3_nt: TGTGCCAGCAGTAAGGACAGGGTGATGAACACCGGGGAGCTGTTTTTT
v_call: TRBV7-2; j_call: TRBJ2-7; d_call: TRBD2; clone_size: many; cdr3_aa: CASSRPPPGLASYEQYF; cdr3_nt: TGTGCCAGCAGCCGACCTCCTCCGGGACTAGCCTCCTACGAGCAGTACTTC
v_call: TRBV10-2; j_call: TRBJ1-2; d_call: NA; clone_size: NA; cdr3_aa: CATRDRNYGYTF; cdr3_nt: TGCGCCACCCGGGACCGAAACTATGGCTACACCTTC
v_call: TRBV7-8; j_call: TRBJ2-7; d_call: NA; clone_size: NA; cdr3_aa: CASSVNPGAYEQYF; cdr3_nt: TGTGCCAGCAGCGTAAATCCGGGAGCCTACGAGCAGTACTTC
v_call: TRBV12-3/TRBV12-4; j_call: TRBJ1-3; d_call: NA; clone_size: NA; cdr3_aa: CASSLRQESNTIYF; cdr3_nt: TGTGCCAGCAGTTTAAGGCAGGAAAGCAACACCATATATTTT
v_call: TRBV7-2; j_call: TRBJ1-4; d_call: NA; clone_size: many; cdr3_aa: CASSPTGVLNEKLFF; cdr3_nt: TGTGCCAGCAGCCCGACAGGCGTACTTAATGAAAAACTGTTTTTT
v_call: TRBV7-7; j_call: TRBJ2-5; d_call: TRBD1; clone_size: NA; cdr3_aa: CASSSGTGVWETQYF; cdr3_nt: TGTGCTAGCAGTTCCGGGACAGGAGTTTGGGAGACCCAGTACTTC
v_call: TRBV7-6; j_call: TRBJ1-6; d_call: NA; clone_size: NA; cdr3_aa: CASRLQGIDSPLHF; cdr3_nt: TGTGCCAGCAGATTACAGGGAATAGATTCACCCCTCCACTTT
v_call: TRBV5-8; j_call: TRBJ1-2; d_call: NA; clone_size: few; cdr3_aa: CASSLRPTGGVYGYTF; cdr3_nt: TGTGCCAGCAGCTTGCGTCCCACAGGCGGGGTCTATGGCTACACCTTC
v_call: TRBV7-2; j_call: TRBJ1-2; d_call: NA; clone_size: NA; cdr3_aa: CASSPDSRGGYTF; cdr3_nt: TGTGCCAGCAGCCCAGATAGCCGGGGTGGCTACACCTTC
v_call: TRBV7-2; j_call: TRBJ1-5; d_call: TRBD1; clone_size: NA; cdr3_aa: CASSLVGQGSQPQHF; cdr3_nt: TGTGCCAGCAGCTTAGTCGGACAGGGTAGTCAGCCCCAGCATTTT
v_call: TRBV20-1; j_call: TRBJ2-3; d_call: NA; clone_size: NA; cdr3_aa: CSAGGADDTQYF; cdr3_nt: TGCAGTGCTGGGGGGGCGGATGATACGCAGTATTTT
v_call: TRBV4-1; j_call: TRBJ1-1; d_call: NA; clone_size: many; cdr3_aa: CASSQQERGDTEAFF; cdr3_nt: TGCGCCAGCAGCCAGCAAGAGAGGGGCGACACTGAAGCTTTCTTT
v_call: TRBV29-1; j_call: TRBJ2-7; d_call: TRBD1; clone_size: few; cdr3_aa: CSARTGNGYEQYF; cdr3_nt: TGCAGCGCCCGGACAGGGAACGGCTACGAGCAGTACTTC
v_call: TRBV5-5; j_call: TRBJ2-2; d_call: TRBD1; clone_size: NA; cdr3_aa: CASTFRDRHTGELFF; cdr3_nt: TGTGCCAGCACTTTCCGGGACAGGCACACCGGGGAGCTGTTTTTT
v_call: TRBV6-5; j_call: TRBJ1-1; d_call: NA; clone_size: many; cdr3_aa: CASSSEGVNTEAFF; cdr3_nt: TGTGCCAGCAGTTCCGAAGGAGTGAACACTGAAGCTTTCTTT
v_call: TRBV3-1; j_call: TRBJ1-5; d_call: NA; clone_size: many; cdr3_aa: CASSRAGSNQPQHF; cdr3_nt: TGTGCCAGCAGCCGGGCAGGGAGCAATCAGCCCCAGCATTTT
v_call: TRBV6-5; j_call: TRBJ2-7; d_call: NA; clone_size: NA; cdr3_aa: CASSYFVFPGTHEQYF; cdr3_nt: TGTGCCAGCAGTTACTTCGTATTTCCAGGGACCCACGAGCAGTACTTC
v_call: TRBV7-9; j_call: TRBJ1-3; d_call: NA; clone_size: NA; cdr3_aa: CASSFTGGPSGNTIYF; cdr3_nt: TGTGCCAGCAGCTTTACGGGGGGACCTTCTGGAAACACCATATATTTT
v_call: TRBV29-1; j_call: TRBJ1-2; d_call: TRBD1; clone_size: few; cdr3_aa: CSLKPGGGNYGYTF; cdr3_nt: TGCAGCCTCAAGCCAGGGGGCGGTAACTATGGCTACACCTTC
v_call: TRBV12-3/TRBV12-4; j_call: TRBJ2-5; d_call: TRBD1; clone_size: NA; cdr3_aa: CASRNTGEETQYF; cdr3_nt: TGTGCCAGCAGAAATACAGGGGAAGAGACCCAGTACTTC
v_call: TRBV4-2; j_call: TRBJ2-5; d_call: NA; clone_size: NA; cdr3_aa: CASSPGEGEETQYF; cdr3_nt: TGTGCCAGCAGCCCCGGGGAGGGGGAAGAGACCCAGTACTTC
v_call: TRBV19; j_call: TRBJ2-7; d_call: NA; clone_size: NA; cdr3_aa: CASSIGQDYEQYF; cdr3_nt: TGTGCCAGTAGTATAGGTCAGGACTACGAGCAGTACTTC
v_call: TRBV7-2; j_call: TRBJ2-5; d_call: TRBD2; clone_size: few; cdr3_aa: CASSPGLAGLLGETQYF; cdr3_nt: TGTGCCAGCAGCCCCGGACTAGCGGGGCTCCTCGGAGAGACCCAGTACTTC
v_call: TRBV29-1; j_call: TRBJ1-1; d_call: NA; clone_size: NA; cdr3_aa: CSAAGARTEAFF; cdr3_nt: TGCAGCGCCGCAGGGGCGAGGACTGAAGCTTTCTTT
v_call: TRBV7-6; j_call: TRBJ1-2; d_call: NA; clone_size: NA; cdr3_aa: CASSLAVPTDGYTF; cdr3_nt: TGTGCCAGCAGCTTAGCGGTCCCGACCGATGGCTACACCTTC
v_call: TRBV10-3; j_call: TRBJ1-1; d_call: TRBD1; clone_size: NA; cdr3_aa: CAISERGQGHTEAFF; cdr3_nt: TGTGCCATCAGTGAGAGGGGACAGGGTCACACTGAAGCTTTCTTT
v_call: TRBV6-5; j_call: TRBJ2-3; d_call: NA; clone_size: NA; cdr3_aa: CASTASGDTQYF; cdr3_nt: TGTGCCAGCACGGCTAGTGGGGATACGCAGTATTTT
v_call: TRBV5-6; j_call: TRBJ1-5; d_call: NA; clone_size: few; cdr3_aa: CASSSLTSTDPHQPQHF; cdr3_nt: TGTGCCAGCAGCAGCCTAACCTCGACGGACCCCCATCAGCCCCAGCATTTT
v_call: TRBV20-1; j_call: TRBJ1-2; d_call: TRBD1; clone_size: NA; cdr3_aa: CSARAQGAVYGYTF; cdr3_nt: TGCAGTGCTAGGGCACAGGGGGCAGTCTATGGCTACACCTTC
v_call: TRBV7-2; j_call: TRBJ2-1; d_call: NA; clone_size: NA; cdr3_aa: CASSPLGSSYNEQFF; cdr3_nt: TGTGCCAGCAGCCCCTTGGGGAGCTCCTACAATGAGCAGTTCTTC
v_call: TRBV12-3/TRBV12-4; j_call: TRBJ1-2; d_call: NA; clone_size: once; cdr3_aa: CASSLRGMRGYGYTF; cdr3_nt: TGTGCCAGCAGCCTGCGGGGGATGAGGGGGTATGGCTACACCTTC
v_call: TRBV20-1; j_call: TRBJ2-5; d_call: TRBD1; clone_size: NA; cdr3_aa: CSARPGTGRWKTQYF; cdr3_nt: TGCAGTGCTAGACCCGGGACAGGGCGTTGGAAGACCCAGTACTTC
v_call: TRBV6-1; j_call: TRBJ1-1; d_call: NA; clone_size: NA; cdr3_aa: CASRLGGKGTEAFF; cdr3_nt: TGTGCCAGCAGGCTCGGGGGAAAAGGGACTGAAGCTTTCTTT
v_call: TRBV15; j_call: TRBJ2-3; d_call: NA; clone_size: NA; cdr3_aa: CATAAPLTDTQYF; cdr3_nt: TGTGCCACAGCCGCCCCACTCACAGATACGCAGTATTTT
v_call: TRBV25-1; j_call: TRBJ2-1; d_call: NA; clone_size: NA; cdr3_aa: CASSGRAGNEQFF; cdr3_nt: TGTGCCAGCAGTGGTCGAGCTGGAAATGAGCAGTTCTTC
v_call: TRBV20-1; j_call: TRBJ1-2; d_call: TRBD1; clone_size: NA; cdr3_aa: CSAIPSDRAGGYTF; cdr3_nt: TGCAGTGCTATCCCATCGGACAGGGCGGGTGGCTACACCTTC
v_call: TRBV14; j_call: TRBJ2-2; d_call: NA; clone_size: few; cdr3_aa: CASRRTATGELFF; cdr3_nt: TGTGCCAGCCGGCGAACAGCCACCGGGGAGCTGTTTTTT